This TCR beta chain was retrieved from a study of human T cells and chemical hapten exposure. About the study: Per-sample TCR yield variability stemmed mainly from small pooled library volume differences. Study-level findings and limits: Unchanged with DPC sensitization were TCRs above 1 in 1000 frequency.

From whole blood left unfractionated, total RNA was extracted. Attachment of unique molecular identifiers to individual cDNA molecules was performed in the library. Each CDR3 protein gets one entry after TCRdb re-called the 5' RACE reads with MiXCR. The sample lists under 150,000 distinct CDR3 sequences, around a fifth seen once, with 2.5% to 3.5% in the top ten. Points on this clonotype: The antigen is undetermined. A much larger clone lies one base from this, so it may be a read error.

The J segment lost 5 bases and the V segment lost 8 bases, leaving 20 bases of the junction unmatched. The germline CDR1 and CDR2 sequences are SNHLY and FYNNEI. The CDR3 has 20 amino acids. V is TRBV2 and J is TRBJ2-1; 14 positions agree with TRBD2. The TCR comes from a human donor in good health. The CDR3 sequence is CASRNRLGRLAGGKDNEQFF. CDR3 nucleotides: TGTGCCAGCCGAAATCGGCTGGGTCGACTAGCGGGAGGGAAAGACAATGAGCAGTTCTTC.